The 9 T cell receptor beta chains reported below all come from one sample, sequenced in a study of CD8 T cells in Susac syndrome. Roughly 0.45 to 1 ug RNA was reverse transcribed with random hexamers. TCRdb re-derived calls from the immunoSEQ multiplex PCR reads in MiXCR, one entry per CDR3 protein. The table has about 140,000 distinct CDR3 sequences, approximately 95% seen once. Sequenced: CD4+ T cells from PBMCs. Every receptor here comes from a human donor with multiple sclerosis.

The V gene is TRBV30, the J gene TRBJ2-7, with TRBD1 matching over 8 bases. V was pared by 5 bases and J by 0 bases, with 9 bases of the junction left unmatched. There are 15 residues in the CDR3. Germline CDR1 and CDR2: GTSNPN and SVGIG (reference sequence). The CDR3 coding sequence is TGTGCCTGGGGGACAGGCCCGTTCTCCTCCTACGAGCAGTACTTC. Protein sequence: CAWGTGPFSSYEQYF.

The chain's CDR3 is CASSPSTVGRGEQYF. For the CDR3, the DNA is TGTGCCAGCAGCCCCTCAACGGTCGGCAGGGGCGAGCAGTACTTC. The chain links TRBV7-3 to TRBJ2-7; D may be TRBD1 (6 bases). This CDR3 spans 15 amino acids. CDR1 is SGHTA, CDR2 FQGTGA, per germline. V was clipped by 5 bases and J by 6 bases, with 20 bases between them.

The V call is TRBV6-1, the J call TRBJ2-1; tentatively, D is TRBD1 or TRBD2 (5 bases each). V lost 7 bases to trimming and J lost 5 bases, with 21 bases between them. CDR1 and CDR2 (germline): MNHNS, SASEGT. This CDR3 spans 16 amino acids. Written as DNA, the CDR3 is TGTGCCAGCACCCAAACCTCCCGGGGACCACACAATGAGCAGTTCTTC. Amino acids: CASTQTSRGPHNEQFF.

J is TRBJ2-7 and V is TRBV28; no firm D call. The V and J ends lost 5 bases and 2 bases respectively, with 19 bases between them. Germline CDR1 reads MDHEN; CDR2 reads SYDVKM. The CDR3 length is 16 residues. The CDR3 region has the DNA TGTGCCAGCAGTCCGATCCGGGTAATGAACCCCTACGAGCAGTACTTC. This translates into CASSPIRVMNPYEQYF.

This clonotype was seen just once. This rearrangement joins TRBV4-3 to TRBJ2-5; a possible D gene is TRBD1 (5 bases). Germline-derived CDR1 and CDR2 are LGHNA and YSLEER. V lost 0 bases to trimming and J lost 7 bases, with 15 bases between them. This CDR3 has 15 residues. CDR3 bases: TGCGCCAGCAGCCAAGATCAGGGCAGTGGCGGGACCCAGTACTTC. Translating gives CASSQDQGSGGTQYF.

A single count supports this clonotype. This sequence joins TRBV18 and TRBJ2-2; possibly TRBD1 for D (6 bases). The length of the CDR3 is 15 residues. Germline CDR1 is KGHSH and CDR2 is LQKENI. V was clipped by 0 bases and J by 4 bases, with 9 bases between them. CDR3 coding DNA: TGTGCCAGCTCACCACCGGGACAATCCACCGGGGAGCTGTTTTTT. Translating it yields CASSPPGQSTGELFF.

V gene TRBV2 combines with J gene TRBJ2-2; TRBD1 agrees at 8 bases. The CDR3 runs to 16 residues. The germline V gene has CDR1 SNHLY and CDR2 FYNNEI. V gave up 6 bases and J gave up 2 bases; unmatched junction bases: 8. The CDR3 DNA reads TGTGCCAGCAGGTACAACAGGGGGACAAACACCGGGGAGCTGTTTTTT. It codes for CASRYNRGTNTGELFF.

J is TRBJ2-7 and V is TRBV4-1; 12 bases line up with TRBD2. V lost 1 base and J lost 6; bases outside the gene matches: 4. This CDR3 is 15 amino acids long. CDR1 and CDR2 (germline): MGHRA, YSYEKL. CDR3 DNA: TGCGCCAGCAGCCAAGGACTAGCGGGAGCTAGCGAGCAGTACTTC. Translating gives CASSQGLAGASEQYF.

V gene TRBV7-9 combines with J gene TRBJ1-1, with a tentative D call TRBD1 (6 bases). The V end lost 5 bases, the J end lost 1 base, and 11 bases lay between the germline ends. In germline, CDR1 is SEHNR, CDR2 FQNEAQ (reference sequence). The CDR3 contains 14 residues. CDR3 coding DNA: TGTGCCAGCAGCACACAGGGCTGGAACACTGAAGCTTTCTTT. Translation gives CASSTQGWNTEAFF.